The next 32 T cell receptor beta chains were all read from a single sample in a study of siplizumab effects on memory and regulatory T cells. Measured with immunoSEQ multiplex PCR; TCRdb has only the in-frame clones, and not every one. Here the sample spans 80,000 to 130,000 clones, under 95% being singletons. The sample comprised Tregs sorted from blood. Source of these receptors: a human donor in good health.

This sequence joins TRBV25-1 and TRBJ2-3; no definite D call. V was pared by 2 bases and J by 6 bases, with 12 bases between. This CDR3 has 14 residues. Germline V CDR1 and CDR2: MGHDK, SYGVNS. The CDR3 DNA follows: TGTGCCAGCAGTGAAAGAAGACCTCACGATACGCAGTATTTT. Translating gives CASSERRPHDTQYF.

V gene TRBV10-2 combines with J gene TRBJ2-4, with 7 bases lining up with TRBD1. This CDR3 is 12 amino acids long. With 6 bases clipped from V and 9 bases from J, the junction kept 5 bases outside the gene matches. Germline loops: CDR1 WSHSY, CDR2 SAAADI. The CDR3 sequence: CASSEQGTIQYF. DNA for the CDR3: TGCGCCAGCAGCGAACAGGGGACCATTCAGTACTTC.

This clone was observed once. The V and J genes are TRBV4-2 and TRBJ1-2; D might be TRBD1 (6 bases). The CDR3 runs to 13 residues. V was cut by 2 bases and J by 4 bases, with 8 bases left in between. Germline loops: CDR1 LGHNA, CDR2 YNFKEQ. CDR3 sequence: CASSQTGLYGYTF. The CDR3 region has the DNA TGTGCCAGCAGCCAAACAGGGCTCTATGGCTACACCTTC.

CDR3 nucleotide sequence: TGTGCCAGCAGCTTGGGAGGTCGGGGCAACACTGAAGCTTTCTTT. It is translated as CASSLGGRGNTEAFF. The V call is TRBV5-6, the J call TRBJ1-1; weak D call: TRBD1 (5 bases). There are 15 residues in the CDR3. The ends were cut back, 0 bases at V and 2 bases at J, with 11 bases in the middle. Germline V gives CDR1 SGHDT, CDR2 YYEEEE.

J is TRBJ1-5 and V is TRBV30; possible D gene TRBD1, 5 bases. Looked up from germline, CDR1 is GTSNPN and CDR2 is SVGIG (reference sequence). Trimming shortened V by 0 bases and J by 4 bases, and 19 bases separated the two germline ends. The CDR3 is 17 amino acids. CDR3 bases: TGTGCCTGGAGTGTACGGCAGCCCACCGGGGGAAATCAGCCCCAGCATTTT. It translates to CAWSVRQPTGGNQPQHF.

V gene TRBV7-9 combines with J gene TRBJ1-2; weak D call: TRBD1 (6 bases). The V end was cut by 1 base, the J end by 1 base, with 10 bases between. Germline values: CDR1 SEHNR, CDR2 FQNEAQ (reference sequence). The CDR3 totals 15 residues. The CDR3: CASSLGGRGNYGYTF. The CDR3 region has the DNA TGTGCCAGCAGCTTAGGTGGCAGGGGTAACTATGGCTACACCTTC.

The rearrangement uses TRBV7-2 and TRBJ2-3; D may be TRBD2 (7 bases). The ends were cut back, 6 bases at V and 3 bases at J, with 19 bases in the middle. The germline V gene encodes CDR1 SGHTA and CDR2 FQGNSA. The CDR3 is 16 amino acids. For the CDR3, the DNA is TGTGCCAGCAGAGCAGGGGAGGGGAGAGGTACAGATACGCAGTATTTT. Its translation is CASRAGEGRGTDTQYF.

This clone was counted a few times. The gene calls are TRBV6-4 and TRBJ2-1, with unresolved D. Deletions cut 5 bases from V and 7 bases from J, with 12 bases between. This CDR3 region has 13 residues. From germline, CDR1 is MRHNA and CDR2 SNTAGT. CDR3 nucleotides: TGTGCCAGCAGTTCTGGAAGTTGGAATGAGCAGTTCTTC. Translating gives CASSSGSWNEQFF.

This clone was observed a handful of times. The V call is TRBV10-3, the J call TRBJ1-2; D is undetermined. Germline V gene lookup returns CDR1 ENHRY and CDR2 SYGVKD. V gave up 0 bases and J gave up 2 bases, with 7 bases separating them. The CDR3 has 14 residues. CDR3 in amino acids: CAISESMGNYGYTF. DNA for the CDR3: TGTGCCATCAGTGAGTCGATGGGAAACTATGGCTACACCTTC.

The rearrangement links TRBV7-8 to TRBJ2-1; no clear D. Germline values: CDR1 SGHVS, CDR2 FQNEAQ. V shed 1 base and J shed 2 bases, with 9 bases lying between them. The CDR3 covers 15 residues. The chain's CDR3 is CASSLGLTPYNEQFF. CDR3 DNA: TGTGCCAGCAGCTTAGGACTCACTCCCTACAATGAGCAGTTCTTC. Looking up the rest from reference TRBV7-8 and TRBJ2-1 gives the full variable domain: GAGVSQSPRYKVAKRGQDVALRCDPISGHVSLFWYQQALGQGPEFLTYFQNEAQLDKSGLPSDRFFAERPEGSVSTLKIQRTQQEDSAVYLCASSLGLTPYNEQFFGPGTRLTVL.

The DNA for the CDR3 is TGTGCCAGTAGCCTCCTCGGGGCTAGCGGGATTTTAAGGCAGTTCTTC. Translating it yields CASSLLGASGILRQFF. The J gene is TRBJ2-1, the V gene TRBV19, with TRBD2 matching over 9 bases. CDR3 size: 16 residues. Unmatched junction bases numbered 18, after V lost 6 bases and J lost 12 bases. The germline V gene has CDR1 LNHDA and CDR2 SQIVND (reference sequence).

This clone was seen only once. The V call is TRBV14, the J call TRBJ2-5, with D unresolved. Trimming pared 2 bases from V and 3 bases from J, leaving 7 bases between. The CDR3 is made up of 13 amino acids. Germline CDR1 reads SGHDN; CDR2 reads FVKESK. CDR3 amino acids: CASSQFTKETQYF. CDR3 nucleotide sequence: TGTGCCAGCAGCCAATTCACCAAAGAGACCCAGTACTTC. The full variable domain, completed using reference TRBV14 and TRBJ2-5, is EAGVTQFPSHSVIEKGQTVTLRCDPISGHDNLYWYRRVMGKEIKFLLHFVKESKQDESGMPNNRFLAERTGGTYSTLKVQPAELEDSGVYFCASSQFTKETQYFGPGTRLLVL.

V gene TRBV5-1 combines with J gene TRBJ2-1; D is ambiguous. Germline assignment: CDR1 SGHRS and CDR2 YFSETQ. The CDR3 is 19 amino acids. V lost 2 bases to trimming and J lost 5 bases, with 26 bases between them. The CDR3 DNA reads as TGCGCCAGCAGCTTATTCGAGTCCGGACGCATGGCCCCAAACAATGAGCAGTTCTTC. This encodes CASSLFESGRMAPNNEQFF.

In nucleotides, the CDR3 is TGCGCCAGCAGCCAAGGTCGAGGACTAGCCACAGATACGCAGTATTTT. As protein: CASSQGRGLATDTQYF. This chain joins TRBV4-1 and TRBJ2-3; 8 bases agree with TRBD2. This CDR3 is 16 amino acids long. CDR1 is MGHRA and CDR2 is YSYEKL in the germline V gene. Germline trimming cut 1 base from V and 2 bases from J; bases unmatched to any gene: 5.

The rearrangement uses TRBV6-6 and TRBJ2-5; 9 bases are shared with TRBD2. Germline trimming cut 7 bases from V and 1 base from J; bases unmatched to any gene: 7. Germline CDR1 MNHNY, CDR2 SVGAGI (reference sequence). The CDR3 has 15 residues. CDR3 in amino acids: CASNLGLATQETQYF. The CDR3 bases are TGTGCCAGCAACCTCGGACTAGCGACCCAAGAGACCCAGTACTTC.

The CDR3 region is CASSSSGAYGYTF. CDR3 coding DNA: TGTGCCAGCAGCTCCTCAGGGGCCTATGGCTACACCTTC. The chain is built from TRBV7-2 and TRBJ1-2; TRBD1 is a possible D gene (6 bases). The CDR3 is 13 residues long. The germline V gene encodes CDR1 SGHTA and CDR2 FQGNSA. V dropped 4 bases and J dropped 4 bases, with 10 bases sitting between them.

The gene calls are TRBV21-1 and TRBJ1-2; TRBD1, the table's D call, was not compared with the DNA. TRBV21-1 represents a pseudogene. This CDR3 has 15 residues. CDR3 DNA sequence: TGTGCCAGCAGCAAAGGGGTAGACAGGGAAGGGGGCTACACCTTC. This encodes CASSKGVDREGGYTF.

This chain connects TRBV7-9 to TRBJ1-4, with D tentatively TRBD1 (5 bases). The V gene's germline CDR1 is SEHNR and CDR2 FQNEAQ (reference sequence). V lost 5 bases, J lost 7 bases, and 20 bases lay in between. This CDR3 contains 16 residues. The CDR3 sequence: CASSPEAGPGPEKLFF. Here the CDR3 DNA reads TGTGCCAGCAGCCCCGAGGCGGGACCCGGACCTGAAAAACTGTTTTTT. The full variable domain, completed using reference TRBV7-9 and TRBJ1-4, is DTGVSQNPRHKITKRGQNVTFRCDPISEHNRLYWYRQTLGQGPEFLTYFQNEAQLEKSRLLSDRFSAERPKGSFSTLEIQRTEQGDSAMYLCASSPEAGPGPEKLFFGSGTQLSVL.

The chain is built from TRBV7-8 and TRBJ1-2, with a tentative D call TRBD1 (5 bases). The germline CDR1 and CDR2 sequences are SGHVS and FQNEAQ. This CDR3 comprises 17 residues. The V end was cut by 4 bases, the J end by 4 bases, with 22 bases between. CDR3 amino acids: CASSSSISWGGTYGYTF. The DNA of the CDR3 is TGTGCCAGCAGCTCATCGATAAGCTGGGGGGGGACCTATGGCTACACCTTC.

The V gene is TRBV6-5, the J gene TRBJ2-7; TRBD1 matches 8 bases. CDR3 length equals 15 residues. Germline assignment: CDR1 MNHEY and CDR2 SVGAGI. V lost 2 bases and J lost 3; bases outside the gene matches: 6. CDR3 DNA: TGTGCCAGCAGTTACGGGTATGGGACAGGCTACGAGCAGTACTTC. Translated, it gives CASSYGYGTGYEQYF.

This rearrangement joins TRBV5-1 to TRBJ1-4, with 7 bases lining up with TRBD1. Unmatched junction bases numbered 8, after V lost 4 bases and J lost 5 bases. The CDR3 loop spans 15 amino acids. CDR1 SGHRS and CDR2 YFSETQ come from the germline V gene. CDR3 residues: CASSLGQTLNEKLFF. The DNA for the CDR3 is TGCGCCAGCAGCCTGGGACAGACTTTAAATGAAAAACTGTTTTTT.

This chain links TRBV5-1 with TRBJ1-2, with a possible D match to TRBD1 (6 bases). The CDR3 is made up of 18 amino acids. Germline loops: CDR1 SGHRS, CDR2 YFSETQ. The V end lost 4 bases, the J end lost 6 bases, and 28 bases lay between the germline ends. CDR3 in amino acids: CASSPRFGTFLGEDGYTF. CDR3 bases: TGCGCCAGCAGCCCGAGGTTCGGGACATTCTTGGGTGAGGATGGCTACACCTTC.

This clone was counted between two and nine times. The chain is built from TRBV19 and TRBJ2-7; 13 bases are shared with TRBD2. The V and J ends lost 5 bases and 5 bases, in that order; junction bases with no gene match: 6. Germline loops: CDR1 LNHDA, CDR2 SQIVND (reference sequence). This CDR3 is 15 amino acids long. In nucleotides, the CDR3 is TGTGCCAGTAGTCCAAAGACTAGCGGGAGGAACGAGCAGTACTTC. Encoded protein: CASSPKTSGRNEQYF.

The chain uses TRBV6-1 and TRBJ2-7; D tentatively reads TRBD1 or TRBD2 (5 bases each). CDR3 length: 15 amino acids. Trimming took off 6 bases at V and 12 bases at J, with 27 bases between the two ends. In germline, CDR1 is MNHNS, CDR2 SASEGT. CDR3 DNA: TGTGCCAGCAGCGTTGGGAGCCCCAGGGTCTACGGTATGTACTTC. Its protein is CASSVGSPRVYGMYF.

This clone was detected a few times. The CDR3 sequence: CASRHRGNSPLHF. The CDR3 DNA is TGTGCCAGCAGGCACAGGGGTAATTCACCCCTCCACTTT. The rearrangement uses TRBV25-1 and TRBJ1-6; 7 bases map to TRBD1. Trimming cost V 6 bases and J 6 bases; bases outside gene matches: 2. The CDR3 loop spans 13 amino acids. The germline gives CDR1 MGHDK, CDR2 SYGVNS. The full variable domain, in which reference TRBV25-1 and TRBJ1-6 provide the parts outside the CDR3, is EADIYQTPRYLVIGTGKKITLECSQTMGHDKMYWYQQDPGMELHLIHYSYGVNSTEKGDLSSESTVSRIRTEHFPLTLESARPSHTSQYLCASRHRGNSPLHFGNGTRLTVT.

The chain employs TRBV5-4 and TRBJ2-7; 13 bases fit TRBD2. The V gene end was trimmed by 1 base and the J gene end by 5 bases; junction bases not matched to a gene: 6. The CDR3 totals 16 residues. Germline V gene data show CDR1 as SGHNT and CDR2 as YYREEE (reference sequence). CDR3: CASSLRLAGGNNEQYF. CDR3 DNA: TGTGCCAGCAGCTTGAGACTAGCGGGAGGTAATAACGAGCAGTACTTC.

This clone was detected a few times. The gene calls are TRBV2 and TRBJ1-5; maybe TRBD1 (5 bases). This CDR3 spans 14 amino acids. The germline V gene has CDR1 SNHLY and CDR2 FYNNEI. V gave up 6 bases and J gave up 2 bases, with 11 bases separating them. The CDR3 loop is CASSGGRGNQPQHF. As DNA, the CDR3 is TGTGCCAGCAGCGGGGGTCGGGGCAATCAGCCCCAGCATTTT.

The chain has TRBV20-1 and TRBJ2-7, with D maybe TRBD1 (6 bases). Germline values: CDR1 DFQATT, CDR2 SNEGSKA (reference sequence). The V end was cut by 3 bases, the J end by 6 bases, with 9 bases between. The CDR3 contains 11 residues. As DNA, the CDR3 is TGCAGTGCTAGGGGCAGGGGCGAGCAGTACTTC. This codes for CSARGRGEQYF.

There are a few counts of this clone. J is TRBJ1-1 and V is TRBV7-8; D perhaps matches TRBD1 (6 bases). Trimming left V 5 bases short and J 2 bases short, with 15 bases between. This CDR3 is 15 amino acids long. Germline CDR1 and CDR2: SGHVS and FQNEAQ. The CDR3 sequence: CASSIYGQFNTEAFF. The DNA of the CDR3 is TGTGCCAGCAGCATTTACGGACAGTTCAACACTGAAGCTTTCTTT.

The chain uses TRBV2 and TRBJ2-3; D is uncertain. V dropped 6 bases and J dropped 3 bases, with 22 bases sitting between them. CDR3 length equals 17 residues. Looked up from germline, CDR1 is SNHLY and CDR2 is FYNNEI. The CDR3 nucleotides are TGTGCCAGCAGGGGCATAAGGCCCGGGCCTGAAACAGATACGCAGTATTTT. Its protein is CASRGIRPGPETDTQYF.

The rearrangement joins TRBV7-3 to TRBJ2-1; 7 bases align to TRBD1. The junction had 7 bases not matched to a gene; V was cut back by 5 bases and J by 3 bases. This CDR3 spans 15 amino acids. Germline V gives CDR1 SGHTA, CDR2 FQGTGA. The CDR3 spells CASSRTTGYYNEQFF. The CDR3 DNA follows: TGTGCCAGCAGCCGCACGACAGGGTACTACAATGAGCAGTTCTTC.

V gene TRBV4-1 combines with J gene TRBJ2-1; 13 nucleotides agree with TRBD2. The V gene's germline CDR1 is MGHRA and CDR2 YSYEKL. The CDR3 loop spans 17 amino acids. V dropped 1 base and J dropped 6; count of bases not matched to a gene: 6. The CDR3 sequence: CASSQALLAGGPNEQFF. As DNA, the CDR3 is TGCGCCAGCAGCCAAGCCCTACTAGCGGGAGGGCCCAATGAGCAGTTCTTC.